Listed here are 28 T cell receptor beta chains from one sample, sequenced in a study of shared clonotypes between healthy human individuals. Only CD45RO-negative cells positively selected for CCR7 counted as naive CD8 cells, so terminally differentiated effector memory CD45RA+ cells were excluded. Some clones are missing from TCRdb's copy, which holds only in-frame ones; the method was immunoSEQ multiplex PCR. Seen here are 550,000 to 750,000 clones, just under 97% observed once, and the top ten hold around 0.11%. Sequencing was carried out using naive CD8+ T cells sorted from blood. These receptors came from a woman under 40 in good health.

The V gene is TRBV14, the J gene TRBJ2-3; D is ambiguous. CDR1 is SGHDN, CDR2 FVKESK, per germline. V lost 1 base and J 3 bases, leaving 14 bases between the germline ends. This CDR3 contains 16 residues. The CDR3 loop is CASSQGVGIQTDTQYF. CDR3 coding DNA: TGTGCCAGCAGCCAAGGGGTAGGGATCCAGACAGATACGCAGTATTTT.

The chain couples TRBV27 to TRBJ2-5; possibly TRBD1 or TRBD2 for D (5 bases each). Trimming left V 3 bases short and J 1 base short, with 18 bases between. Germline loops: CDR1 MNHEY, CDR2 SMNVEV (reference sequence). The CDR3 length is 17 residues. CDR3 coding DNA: TGTGCCAGCAGTTTCTCTGAGGGACCTAGAGGCCAAGAGACCCAGTACTTC. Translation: CASSFSEGPRGQETQYF.

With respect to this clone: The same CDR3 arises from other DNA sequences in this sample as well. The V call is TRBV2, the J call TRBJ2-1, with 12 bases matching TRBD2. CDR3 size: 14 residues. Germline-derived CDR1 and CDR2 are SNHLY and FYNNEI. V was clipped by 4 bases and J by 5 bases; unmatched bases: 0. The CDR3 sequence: CASSGLAGDNEQFF. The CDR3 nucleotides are TGTGCCAGCAGTGGACTAGCGGGAGACAATGAGCAGTTCTTC. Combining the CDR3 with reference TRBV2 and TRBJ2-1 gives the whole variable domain EPEVTQTPSHQVTQMGQEVILRCVPISNHLYFYWYRQILGQKVEFLVSFYNNEISEKSEIFDDQFSVERPDGSNFTLKIRSTKLEDSAMYFCASSGLAGDNEQFFGPGTRLTVL.

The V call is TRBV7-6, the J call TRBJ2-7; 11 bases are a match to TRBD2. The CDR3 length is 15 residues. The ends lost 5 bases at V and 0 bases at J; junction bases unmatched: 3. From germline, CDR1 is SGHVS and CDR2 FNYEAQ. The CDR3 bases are TGTGCCAGCAGCCATACTAGCGGGAGCTCCTACGAGCAGTACTTC. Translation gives CASSHTSGSSYEQYF.

CDR3 loop: CASSQMGNGYTF. The CDR3 bases are TGTGCCAGCAGCCAAATGGGTAATGGCTACACCTTC. J is TRBJ1-2 and V is TRBV7-9; no firm D call. CDR3 length equals 12 residues. CDR1 and CDR2 from the germline V gene are SEHNR and FQNEAQ (reference sequence). V was trimmed by 5 bases and J by 6 bases, leaving 10 bases between them. Full variable domain (remainder filled in from reference TRBV7-9 and TRBJ1-2): DTGVSQNPRHKITKRGQNVTFRCDPISEHNRLYWYRQTLGQGPEFLTYFQNEAQLEKSRLLSDRFSAERPKGSFSTLEIQRTEQGDSAMYLCASSQMGNGYTFGSGTRLTVV.

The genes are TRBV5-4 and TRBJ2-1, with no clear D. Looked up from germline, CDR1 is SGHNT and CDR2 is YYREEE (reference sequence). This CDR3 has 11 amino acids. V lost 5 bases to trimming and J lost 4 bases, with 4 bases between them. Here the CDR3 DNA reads TGTGCCAGCAGACTATACAATGAGCAGTTCTTC. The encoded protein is CASRLYNEQFF. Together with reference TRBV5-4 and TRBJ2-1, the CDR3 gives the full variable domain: ETGVTQSPTHLIKTRGQQVTLRCSSQSGHNTVSWYQQALGQGPQFIFQYYREEENGRGNFPPRFSGLQFPNYSSELNVNALELDDSALYLCASRLYNEQFFGPGTRLTVL.

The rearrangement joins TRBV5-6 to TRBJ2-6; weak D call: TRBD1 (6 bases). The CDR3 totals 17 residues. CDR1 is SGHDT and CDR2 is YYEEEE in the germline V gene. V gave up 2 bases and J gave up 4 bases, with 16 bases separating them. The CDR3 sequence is CASSFVPGQIGANVLTF. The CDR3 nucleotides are TGTGCCAGCAGCTTTGTCCCAGGACAGATAGGGGCCAACGTCCTGACTTTC.

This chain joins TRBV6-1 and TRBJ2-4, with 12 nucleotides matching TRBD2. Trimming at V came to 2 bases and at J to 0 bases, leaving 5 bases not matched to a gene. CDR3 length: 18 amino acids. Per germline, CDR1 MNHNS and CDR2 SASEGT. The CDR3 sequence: CASSERTSGVLAKNIQYF. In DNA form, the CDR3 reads TGTGCCAGCAGTGAACGGACTAGCGGGGTACTAGCCAAAAACATTCAGTACTTC.

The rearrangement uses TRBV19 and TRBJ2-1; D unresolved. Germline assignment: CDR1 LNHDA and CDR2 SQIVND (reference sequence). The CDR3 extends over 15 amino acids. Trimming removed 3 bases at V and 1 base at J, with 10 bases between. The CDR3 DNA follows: TGTGCCAGTAGTATGTGGGGAAATTCCTACAATGAGCAGTTCTTC. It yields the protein CASSMWGNSYNEQFF. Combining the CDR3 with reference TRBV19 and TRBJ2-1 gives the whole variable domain DGGITQSPKYLFRKEGQNVTLSCEQNLNHDAMYWYRQDPGQGLRLIYYSQIVNDFQKGDIAEGYSVSREKKESFPLTVTSAQKNPTAFYLCASSMWGNSYNEQFFGPGTRLTVL.

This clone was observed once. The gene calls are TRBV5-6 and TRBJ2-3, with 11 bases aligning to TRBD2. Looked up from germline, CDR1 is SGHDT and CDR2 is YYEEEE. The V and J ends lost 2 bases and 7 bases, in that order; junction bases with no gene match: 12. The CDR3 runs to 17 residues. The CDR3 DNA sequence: TGTGCCAGCAGCTTAACTCTAGCGGGAGGCCCCCTCCATACGCAGTATTTT. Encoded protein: CASSLTLAGGPLHTQYF.

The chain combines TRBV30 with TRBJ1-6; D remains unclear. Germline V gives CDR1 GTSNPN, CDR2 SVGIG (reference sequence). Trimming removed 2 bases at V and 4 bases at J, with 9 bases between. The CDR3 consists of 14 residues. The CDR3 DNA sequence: TGTGCCTGGAGTTCCCAAAAATATAATTCACCCCTCCACTTT. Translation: CAWSSQKYNSPLHF.

The CDR3 DNA is TGTGCCAGTTGTCCGGGAATCGGACAGGGCTACTTTAGCAATCAGCCCCAGCATTTT. Translated: CASCPGIGQGYFSNQPQHF. The rearrangement joins TRBV19 to TRBJ1-5, with 8 bases aligning to TRBD1. Germline CDR1 LNHDA, CDR2 SQIVND (reference sequence). This CDR3 is built from 19 residues. V lost 8 bases and J lost 0; bases outside the gene matches: 18. The full variable domain, rest sourced from reference TRBV19 and TRBJ1-5, is DGGITQSPKYLFRKEGQNVTLSCEQNLNHDAMYWYRQDPGQGLRLIYYSQIVNDFQKGDIAEGYSVSREKKESFPLTVTSAQKNPTAFYLCASCPGIGQGYFSNQPQHFGDGTRLSIL.

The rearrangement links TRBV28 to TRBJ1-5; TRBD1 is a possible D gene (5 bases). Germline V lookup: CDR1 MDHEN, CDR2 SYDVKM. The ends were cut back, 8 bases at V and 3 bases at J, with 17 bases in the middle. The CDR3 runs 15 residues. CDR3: CASRLGQSHNQPQHF. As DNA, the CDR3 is TGTGCCAGCCGCCTGGGGCAGAGTCACAATCAGCCCCAGCATTTT.

DNA of the CDR3: TGTGCCATCAGGACCCGCGGGGGGGCTGGCGGGGAGCTGTTTTTT. Its protein is CAIRTRGGAGGELFF. The chain uses TRBV10-3 and TRBJ2-2, with TRBD2 matching over 9 bases. V lost 6 bases and J lost 7; bases outside the gene matches: 9. Germline V gives CDR1 ENHRY, CDR2 SYGVKD. This CDR3 has 15 amino acids.

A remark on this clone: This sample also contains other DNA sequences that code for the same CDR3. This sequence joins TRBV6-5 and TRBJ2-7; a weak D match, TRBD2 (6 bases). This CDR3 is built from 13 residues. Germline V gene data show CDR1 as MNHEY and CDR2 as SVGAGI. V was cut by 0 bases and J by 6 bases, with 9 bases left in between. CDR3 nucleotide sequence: TGTGCCAGCAGTTACTCGGAGGGTGGCGAGCAGTACTTC. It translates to CASSYSEGGEQYF.

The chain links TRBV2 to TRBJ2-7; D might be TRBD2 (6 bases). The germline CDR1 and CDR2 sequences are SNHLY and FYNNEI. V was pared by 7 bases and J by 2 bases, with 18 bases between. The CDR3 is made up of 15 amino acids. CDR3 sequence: CASTPAWGEAYEQYF. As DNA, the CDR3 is TGTGCCAGCACCCCGGCTTGGGGGGAAGCCTACGAGCAGTACTTC.

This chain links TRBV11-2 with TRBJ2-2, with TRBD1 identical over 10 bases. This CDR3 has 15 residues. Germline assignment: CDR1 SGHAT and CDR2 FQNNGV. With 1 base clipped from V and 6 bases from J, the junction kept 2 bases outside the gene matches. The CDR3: CASSLGTGGAGELFF. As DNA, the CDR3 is TGTGCCAGCAGCTTAGGGACAGGGGGGGCCGGGGAGCTGTTTTTT. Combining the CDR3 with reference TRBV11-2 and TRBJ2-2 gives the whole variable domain EAGVAQSPRYKIIEKRQSVAFWCNPISGHATLYWYQQILGQGPKLLIQFQNNGVVDDSQLPKDRFSAERLKGVDSTLKIQPAKLEDSAVYLCASSLGTGGAGELFFGEGSRLTVL.

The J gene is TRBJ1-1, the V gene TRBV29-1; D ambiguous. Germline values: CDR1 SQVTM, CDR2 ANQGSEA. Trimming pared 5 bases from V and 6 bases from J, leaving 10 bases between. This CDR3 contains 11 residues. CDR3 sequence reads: CSVPSVAEAFF. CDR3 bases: TGCAGCGTTCCTTCGGTGGCTGAAGCTTTCTTT.

CDR3 protein: CASKLSGRTTDTQYF. CDR3 nucleotide sequence: TGTGCCAGCAAGCTTAGCGGAAGAACCACAGATACGCAGTATTTT. The chain is built from TRBV27 and TRBJ2-3; D possibly corresponds to TRBD2 (6 bases). The V and J ends lost 7 bases and 2 bases respectively, with 16 bases between them. The CDR3 runs 15 residues. Germline assignment: CDR1 MNHEY and CDR2 SMNVEV (reference sequence).

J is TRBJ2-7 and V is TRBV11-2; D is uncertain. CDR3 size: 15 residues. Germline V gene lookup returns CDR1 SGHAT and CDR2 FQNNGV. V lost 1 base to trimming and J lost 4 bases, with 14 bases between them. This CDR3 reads CASSLAVGPIYEQYF. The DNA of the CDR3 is TGTGCCAGCAGCTTAGCAGTGGGTCCAATTTACGAGCAGTACTTC.

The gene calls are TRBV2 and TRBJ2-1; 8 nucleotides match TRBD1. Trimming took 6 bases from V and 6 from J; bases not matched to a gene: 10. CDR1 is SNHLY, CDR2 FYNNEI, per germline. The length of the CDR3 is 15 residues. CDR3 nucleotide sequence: TGTGCCAGCAGCGCGAGACAGGGGCGCCCCAATGAGCAGTTCTTC. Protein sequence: CASSARQGRPNEQFF.

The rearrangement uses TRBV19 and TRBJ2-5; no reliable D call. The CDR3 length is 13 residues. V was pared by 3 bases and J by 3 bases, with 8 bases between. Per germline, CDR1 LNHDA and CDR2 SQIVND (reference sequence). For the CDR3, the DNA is TGTGCCAGTAGTATCGGACCGGAAGAGACCCAGTACTTC. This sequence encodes CASSIGPEETQYF.

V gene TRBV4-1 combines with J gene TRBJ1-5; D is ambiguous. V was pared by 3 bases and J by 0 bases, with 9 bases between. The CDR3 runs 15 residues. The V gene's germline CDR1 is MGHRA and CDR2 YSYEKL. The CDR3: CASSQRDASNQPQHF. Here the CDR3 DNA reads TGCGCCAGCAGCCAGCGCGACGCTAGCAATCAGCCCCAGCATTTT.

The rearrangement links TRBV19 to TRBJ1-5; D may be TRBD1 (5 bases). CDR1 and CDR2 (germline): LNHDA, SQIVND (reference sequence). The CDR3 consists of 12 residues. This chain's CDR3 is CGAGYSNQPQHF. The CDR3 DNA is TGTGGCGCAGGGTATAGCAATCAGCCCCAGCATTTT.

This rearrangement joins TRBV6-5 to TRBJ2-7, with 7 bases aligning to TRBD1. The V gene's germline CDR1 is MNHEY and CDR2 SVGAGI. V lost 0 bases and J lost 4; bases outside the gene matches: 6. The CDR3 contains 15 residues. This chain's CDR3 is CASSYSDRVWYEQYF. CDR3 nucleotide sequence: TGTGCCAGCAGTTACTCAGACAGGGTATGGTACGAGCAGTACTTC.

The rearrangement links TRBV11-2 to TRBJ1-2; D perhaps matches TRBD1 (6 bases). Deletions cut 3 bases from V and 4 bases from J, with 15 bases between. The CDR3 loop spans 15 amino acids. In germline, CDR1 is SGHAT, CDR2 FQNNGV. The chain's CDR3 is CASSLAEGGPYGYTF. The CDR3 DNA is TGTGCCAGCAGCTTGGCGGAGGGGGGACCCTATGGCTACACCTTC.

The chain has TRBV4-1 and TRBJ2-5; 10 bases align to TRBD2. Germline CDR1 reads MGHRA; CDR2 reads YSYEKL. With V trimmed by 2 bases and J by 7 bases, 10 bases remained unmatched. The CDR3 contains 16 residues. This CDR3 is CASSQPQREGLGTQYF. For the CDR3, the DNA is TGCGCCAGCAGCCAACCCCAGCGGGAGGGCCTGGGGACCCAGTACTTC.

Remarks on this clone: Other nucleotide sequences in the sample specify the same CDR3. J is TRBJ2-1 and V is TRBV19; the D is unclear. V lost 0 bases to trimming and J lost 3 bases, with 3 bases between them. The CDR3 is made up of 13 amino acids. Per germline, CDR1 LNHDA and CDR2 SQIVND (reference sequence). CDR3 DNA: TGTGCCAGTAGTATAGACGGCTACAATGAGCAGTTCTTC. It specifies CASSIDGYNEQFF.